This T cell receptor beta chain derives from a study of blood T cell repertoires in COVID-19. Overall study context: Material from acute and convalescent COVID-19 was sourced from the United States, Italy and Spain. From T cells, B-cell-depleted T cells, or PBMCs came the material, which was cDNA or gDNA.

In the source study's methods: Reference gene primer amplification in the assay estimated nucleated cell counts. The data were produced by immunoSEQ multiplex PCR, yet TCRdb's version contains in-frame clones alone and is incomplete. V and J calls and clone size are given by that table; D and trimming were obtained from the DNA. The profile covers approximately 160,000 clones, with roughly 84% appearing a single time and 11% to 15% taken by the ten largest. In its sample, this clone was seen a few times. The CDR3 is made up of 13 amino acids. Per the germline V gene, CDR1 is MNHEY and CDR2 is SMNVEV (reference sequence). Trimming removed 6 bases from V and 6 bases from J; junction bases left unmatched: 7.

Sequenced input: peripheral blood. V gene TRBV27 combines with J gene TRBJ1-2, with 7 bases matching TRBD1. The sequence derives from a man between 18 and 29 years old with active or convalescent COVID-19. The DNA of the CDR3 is TGTGCCAGCAGGGACGACAGGGTGGATGGCTACACCTTC. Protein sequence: CASRDDRVDGYTF.